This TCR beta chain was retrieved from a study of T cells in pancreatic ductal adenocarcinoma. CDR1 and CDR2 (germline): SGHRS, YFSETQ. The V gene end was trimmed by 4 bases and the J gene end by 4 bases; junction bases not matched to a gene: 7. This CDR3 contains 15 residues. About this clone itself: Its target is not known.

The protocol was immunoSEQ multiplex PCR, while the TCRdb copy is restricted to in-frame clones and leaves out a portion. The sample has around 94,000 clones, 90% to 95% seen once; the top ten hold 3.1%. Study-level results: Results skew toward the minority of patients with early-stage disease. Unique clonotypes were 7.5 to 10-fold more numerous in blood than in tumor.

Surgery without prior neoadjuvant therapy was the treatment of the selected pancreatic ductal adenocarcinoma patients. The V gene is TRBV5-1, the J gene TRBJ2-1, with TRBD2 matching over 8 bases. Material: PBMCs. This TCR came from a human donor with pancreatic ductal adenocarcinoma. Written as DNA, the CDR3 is TGCGCCAGCAGCCCAGCGGGAGCGGGGTACAATGAGCAGTTCTTC. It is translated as CASSPAGAGYNEQFF.